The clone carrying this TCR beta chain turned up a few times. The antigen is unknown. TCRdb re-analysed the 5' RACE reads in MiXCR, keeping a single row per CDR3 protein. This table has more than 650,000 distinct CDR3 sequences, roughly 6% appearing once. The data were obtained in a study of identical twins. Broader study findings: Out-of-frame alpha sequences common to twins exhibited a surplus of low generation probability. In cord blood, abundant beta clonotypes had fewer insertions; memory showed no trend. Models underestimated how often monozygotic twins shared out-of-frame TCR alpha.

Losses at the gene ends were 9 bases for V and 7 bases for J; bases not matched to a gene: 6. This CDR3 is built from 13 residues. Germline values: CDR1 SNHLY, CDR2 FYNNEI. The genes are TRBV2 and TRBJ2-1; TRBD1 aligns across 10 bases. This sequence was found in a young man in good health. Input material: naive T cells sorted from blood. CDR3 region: CASGTGDWNEQFF. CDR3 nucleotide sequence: TGTGCCAGTGGGACAGGGGACTGGAATGAGCAGTTCTTC. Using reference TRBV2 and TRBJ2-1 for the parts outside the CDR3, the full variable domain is EPEVTQTPSHQVTQMGQEVILRCVPISNHLYFYWYRQILGQKVEFLVSFYNNEISEKSEIFDDQFSVERPDGSNFTLKIRSTKLEDSAMYFCASGTGDWNEQFFGPGTRLTVL.